These T cell receptor beta chains were read from a single sample in a study of blood T cell repertoires in COVID-19. TCRdb's table, derived via immunoSEQ multiplex PCR, lists solely in-frame clones and lacks some. The table lists about 88,000 clones, more than 75% of them singletons. Sequencing was carried out using peripheral blood. The receptors derive from a woman between 70 and 85 years old with acute or convalescent COVID-19. CDR3s include the opening cysteine and the closing phenylalanine or tryptophan. D genes are given only for firm matches. Expanded clones are given a class, and other clones once, few, many or no size at all.

abundance	d_gene	len	v_gene	j_gene	CDR3nt	CDR3aa
NA	TRBD1	15	TRBV3-1/TRBV3-2	TRBJ1-1	TGTGCCAGCAGCCGCGGGACAGTCGGGGACACTGAAGCTTTCTTT	CASSRGTVGDTEAFF
NA	NA	15	TRBV5-1	TRBJ1-1	TGCGCCAGCAGCTTGACGGGAGCAGCGAACACTGAAGCTTTCTTT	CASSLTGAANTEAFF
NA	NA	14	TRBV9	TRBJ2-1	TGTGCCAGCAGCGTAGCGGGTTATTACAATGAGCAGTTCTTC	CASSVAGYYNEQFF
NA	TRBD1	14	TRBV5-6	TRBJ2-5	TGTGCCAGCAGCGTACAGGGGTACCAAGAGACCCAGTACTTC	CASSVQGYQETQYF
NA	NA	16	TRBV5-1	TRBJ1-4	TGCGCCAGCAGCTTGGACCCGTTCTACTCTAATGAAAAACTGTTTTTT	CASSLDPFYSNEKLFF
NA	TRBD1	15	TRBV5-1	TRBJ1-6	TGCGCCAGCAGCACGGGACAGGGTATTAACTCACCCCTCCACTTT	CASSTGQGINSPLHF
NA	NA	14	TRBV6-2/TRBV6-3	TRBJ1-5	TGTGCCAGCAGTTACTCAGGGGCAGCTCAGCCCCAGCATTTT	CASSYSGAAQPQHF
few	NA	14	TRBV20-1	TRBJ2-4	TGCAGTGCTAGTTCTTCTAGCAGAAAAAACATTCAGTACTTC	CSASSSSRKNIQYF
NA	NA	15	TRBV18	TRBJ1-3	TGTGCCAGCTCACCCGGAGCAAGCTCTGGAAACACCATATATTTT	CASSPGASSGNTIYF
NA	TRBD1	16	TRBV6-5	TRBJ2-3	TGTGCCAGCAGTTTCGTCGGGACAGGATTGATAGATACGCAGTATTTT	CASSFVGTGLIDTQYF
NA	TRBD2	15	TRBV15	TRBJ2-1	TGTGCCACCAGCGCAGGGACTAGCGGGAAACATGAGCAGTTCTTC	CATSAGTSGKHEQFF
NA	TRBD1	15	TRBV20-1	TRBJ1-1	TGCAGTGCTAGTAGAACCGGGACAGGGACAACTGAAGCTTTCTTT	CSASRTGTGTTEAFF
NA	TRBD1	15	TRBV11-2	TRBJ2-3	TGTGCCAGCAGCTTGGGGGACAGAAGCACAGATACGCAGTATTTT	CASSLGDRSTDTQYF
NA	NA	14	TRBV11-3	TRBJ2-5	TGTGCCAGCAGCCCTAGCGCGGGGTCGGAGACCCAGTACTTC	CASSPSAGSETQYF
NA	TRBD1	15	TRBV5-1	TRBJ1-3	TGCGCCAGCAGGGGGGACAGAAACTCTGGAAACACCATATATTTT	CASRGDRNSGNTIYF
NA	NA	17	TRBV24-1	TRBJ2-5	TGTGCCACCAGTGATTTCCCGACTCGACAGTCGCGGGAGACCCAGTACTTC	CATSDFPTRQSRETQYF
NA	NA	13	TRBV10-3	TRBJ2-2	TGTGCCATCAGTGCTCTAGTCTCCGGGGAGCTGTTTTTT	CAISALVSGELFF
NA	NA	15	TRBV6-5	TRBJ1-1	TGTGCCAGCACCCCGGGAGGCAGCCAAAACACTGAAGCTTTCTTT	CASTPGGSQNTEAFF
NA	NA	13	TRBV30	TRBJ1-1	TGTGCCTGGATTACGGGTTTCAACACTGAAGCTTTCTTT	CAWITGFNTEAFF
NA	NA	13	TRBV7-6	TRBJ2-1	TGTGCCAGCAGCTATCGACTTGGGGGCGAGCAGTTCTTC	CASSYRLGGEQFF
NA	TRBD1	17	TRBV9	TRBJ2-5	TGTGCCAGCAGCGTGGGGGACAGGGGGTCTAGCAGAGAGACCCAGTACTTC	CASSVGDRGSSRETQYF
NA	TRBD1	14	TRBV14	TRBJ1-2	TGTGCCAGCAGCCAAGAGACAGGGGTAATCGGCTACACCTTC	CASSQETGVIGYTF
NA	NA	17	TRBV10-1	TRBJ2-2	TGCGCCAGCAGCCGCCAGGGCGGCCGGACGAACACCGGGGAGCTGTTTTTT	CASSRQGGRTNTGELFF
NA	NA	13	TRBV30	TRBJ2-2	TGTGCCTGGAGTAGAGGGAACACCGGGGAGCTGTTTTTT	CAWSRGNTGELFF